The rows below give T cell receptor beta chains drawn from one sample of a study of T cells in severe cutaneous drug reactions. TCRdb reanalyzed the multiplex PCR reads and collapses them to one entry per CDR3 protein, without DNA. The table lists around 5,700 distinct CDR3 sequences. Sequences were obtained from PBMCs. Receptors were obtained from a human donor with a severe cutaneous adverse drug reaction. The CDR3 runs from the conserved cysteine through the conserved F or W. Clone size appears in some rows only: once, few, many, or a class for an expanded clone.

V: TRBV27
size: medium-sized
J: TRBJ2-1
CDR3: CASSSQDSPNEQFF

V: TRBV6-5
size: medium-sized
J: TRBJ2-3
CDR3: CASSYGGTSGTDTQYF

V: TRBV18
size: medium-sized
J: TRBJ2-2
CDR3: CASSPLDMVGELFF

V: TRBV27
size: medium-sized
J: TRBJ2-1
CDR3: CASSPLTSRLGNEQFF

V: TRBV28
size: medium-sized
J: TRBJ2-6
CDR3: CASSLSGGGANVLTF

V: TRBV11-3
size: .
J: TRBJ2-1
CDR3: CASSLDPPGAGNEQFF

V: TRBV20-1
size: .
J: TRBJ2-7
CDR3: CSSGQGAQSYEQYF

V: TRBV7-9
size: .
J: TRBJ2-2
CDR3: CASSLLGGLAGELFF

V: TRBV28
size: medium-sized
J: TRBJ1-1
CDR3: CASSLWGQGRKAFF

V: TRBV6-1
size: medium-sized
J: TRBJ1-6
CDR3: CASKLGGLLSPLHF

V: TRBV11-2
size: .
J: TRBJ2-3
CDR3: CASSLELAGVPDTQYF

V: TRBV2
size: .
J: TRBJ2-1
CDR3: CASRAGTVNEQFF